The present TCR beta chain was sequenced within a study of blood T cell repertoires in COVID-19. Per germline, CDR1 KGHDR and CDR2 SFDVKD. The CDR3 totals 19 residues. V lost 1 base, J lost 0 bases, and 18 bases lay in between. Some clones are missing from TCRdb's copy, which holds only in-frame ones; the method was immunoSEQ multiplex PCR. Seen here are a few hundred thousand clones, over 75% observed once, and the top ten hold almost 3%. Material for sequencing was PBMCs or T cells enriched from blood (not recorded which). This sequence joins TRBV24-1 and TRBJ2-4; possible D gene TRBD1, 6 bases. The source of this sequence is a woman under 40 who had recovered from COVID-19. CDR3 loop: CATSDFNRERALAKNIQYF. The CDR3 bases are TGTGCCACCAGTGATTTTAACAGGGAGCGTGCTTTAGCCAAAAACATTCAGTACTTC.